Below are 28 T cell receptor beta chains sequenced from a single sample in a study of T cells in Graves' hyperthyroidism and ophthalmopathy. TCR beta CDR3 regions were amplified from RNA transcripts. The TCR CDR3 was amplified in a first-round RT-PCR using the HTBI primer set. Using its own MiXCR run on the multiplex PCR reads, TCRdb lists one record per CDR3 protein. This sample has hundreds of thousands of distinct CDR3 sequences, with 14% found just once. What was sequenced was blood. All receptors come from a woman aged 18-35 years with Graves' hyperthyroidism.

This clonotype was recorded at least ten times. The rearrangement uses TRBV12-3 or TRBV12-4 and TRBJ2-2; D is unresolved. This CDR3 is built from 13 residues. V was cut by 3 bases and J by 6 bases, with 8 bases left in between. CDR3: CASSLGWSGELFF. The CDR3 DNA reads as TGTGCCAGCAGTTTGGGTTGGTCCGGGGAGCTGTTTTTT.

This clonotype was recorded many times. This sequence joins TRBV7-2 and TRBJ2-1, with a weak D call TRBD1 (5 bases). From germline, CDR1 is SGHTA and CDR2 FQGNSA. The V end lost 3 bases, the J end lost 9 bases, and 15 bases lay between the germline ends. This CDR3 spans 14 amino acids. The CDR3 DNA reads TGTGCCAGCAGCTTGACCCTAGGGGCCATTGAGCAGTTCTTC. This gives the protein CASSLTLGAIEQFF.

The V gene is TRBV11-2, the J gene TRBJ2-7; D gene unclear. Trimming left V 5 bases short and J 2 bases short, with 28 bases between. The germline gives CDR1 SGHAT, CDR2 FQNNGV. CDR3 length equals 19 residues. Here the CDR3 reads CASSQNRNAAIPTTYEQYF. The CDR3, as DNA: TGTGCCAGCAGCCAAAACCGGAACGCCGCCATCCCCACAACCTACGAGCAGTACTTC.

This clonotype was counted only a few times. The V call is TRBV4-3, the J call TRBJ2-7; 12 bases fit TRBD2. The CDR3 loop spans 15 amino acids. Trimming cost V 4 bases and J 3 bases; bases outside gene matches: 4. Germline values: CDR1 LGHNA, CDR2 YSLEER. For the CDR3, the DNA is TGCGCCAGCAGCCGTGGACTAGCGGGACTCTACGAGCAGTACTTC. The encoded protein is CASSRGLAGLYEQYF.

This clonotype was found many times. The CDR3 sequence is CASRFPGQGGEKLFF. The CDR3 DNA sequence: TGTGCCAGCAGGTTCCCGGGACAGGGCGGTGAAAAACTGTTTTTT. The chain recombines TRBV28 with TRBJ1-4, with 9 positions matching TRBD1. Trimming cost V 6 bases and J 7 bases; bases outside gene matches: 9. Germline V lookup: CDR1 MDHEN, CDR2 SYDVKM. This CDR3 has 15 amino acids.

This clonotype has a handful of counts. The genes are TRBV18 and TRBJ2-7; 9 positions agree with TRBD1. V dropped 6 bases and J dropped 6; count of bases not matched to a gene: 12. Germline-derived CDR1 and CDR2 are KGHSH and LQKENI. This CDR3 contains 15 residues. The CDR3: CASSSGDRVSSEQYF. The CDR3 DNA follows: TGTGCCAGCTCGTCAGGGGACAGGGTAAGCTCCGAGCAGTACTTC.

This clonotype was seen ten or more times. This rearrangement joins TRBV30 to TRBJ2-1; 7 bases line up with TRBD1. Germline lookup yields CDR1 GTSNPN and CDR2 SVGIG (reference sequence). The V segment lost 8 bases and the J segment 7 bases; nucleotides outside the gene matches: 2. The CDR3 extends over 10 amino acids. The CDR3 loop is CALQGNEQFF. The CDR3, as DNA: TGTGCCCTACAGGGGAATGAGCAGTTCTTC.

The chain has TRBV20-1 and TRBJ2-3; D is undetermined. V was shortened by 7 bases and J by 0 bases, with 17 bases between the two germline ends. In germline, CDR1 is DFQATT, CDR2 SNEGSKA (reference sequence). This CDR3 region has 15 residues. CDR3 DNA sequence: TGCAGTGTTACCCCCCGCGGCAGTAGCACAGATACGCAGTATTTT. Translating it yields CSVTPRGSSTDTQYF.

Comments on this clonotype: It may be a read error: a sequence one base away is much more abundant. The gene calls are TRBV2 and TRBJ1-2, with 7 bases matching TRBD1. The CDR3 covers 14 residues. Germline CDR1 and CDR2: SNHLY and FYNNEI. After removal of 6 bases from V and 4 bases from J, the junction contained 8 bases not matched to a gene. CDR3 sequence: CASRGRNRGYGYTF. CDR3 DNA sequence: TGTGCCAGCAGGGGCCGGAACAGGGGCTATGGCTACACCTTC.

In this sample, this clonotype turned up many times. This chain uses TRBV27 with TRBJ1-4; no clear D gene. This CDR3 comprises 14 residues. Germline V gene lookup returns CDR1 MNHEY and CDR2 SMNVEV (reference sequence). V gave up 5 bases and J gave up 3 bases, with 10 bases separating them. The CDR3 DNA follows: TGTGCCAGCAGTCCATGGCAGCCTAATGAAAAACTGTTTTTT. Its translation: CASSPWQPNEKLFF.

The chain joins TRBV11-3 to TRBJ2-7, with D possibly matching TRBD2 (6 bases). Germline CDR1 and CDR2: SGHNT and YENEEA. The CDR3 is 15 amino acids. Between the trimmed V and J ends, which lost 5 bases and 0 bases, there was a span of 14 bases. This CDR3 is CASSGRDSSSYEQYF. The CDR3 DNA is TGTGCCAGCAGCGGCCGGGACTCGAGCTCCTACGAGCAGTACTTC.

The sample holds many counts of this clonotype. The rearrangement joins TRBV11-2 to TRBJ2-1; TRBD2 matches at 9 bases. The germline V gene has CDR1 SGHAT and CDR2 FQNNGV. The CDR3 spans 16 residues. V trimming: 5 bases; J trimming: 10 bases; junction bases outside the gene matches: 15. The CDR3 bases are TGTGCCAGCAGCCCTAGACGTGCACTAGCGGGTACAGAGCAGTTCTTC. The encoded protein is CASSPRRALAGTEQFF.

Worth noting for this clonotype: The CDR3 carries no conserved terminal phenylalanine or tryptophan, so it likely arises from a read error. This rearrangement joins TRBV28 to TRBJ2-7, with 9 bases lining up with TRBD1. There are 15 residues in the CDR3. Germline V gene data show CDR1 as MDHEN and CDR2 as SYDVKM. V trimming: 5 bases; J trimming: 2 bases; junction bases outside the gene matches: 7. DNA for the CDR3: TGTGCCAGCAGTCATCCCAGACAGGGGGCCTACGAGCAGTACCTC. Its translation: CASSHPRQGAYEQYL.

This clonotype occurred many times. This chain uses TRBV20-1 with TRBJ2-7, with 13 nucleotides matching TRBD2. This CDR3 is 13 amino acids long. V dropped 5 bases and J dropped 3; count of bases not matched to a gene: 1. Per the germline V gene, CDR1 is DFQATT and CDR2 is SNEGSKA (reference sequence). Written as DNA, the CDR3 is TGCAGTGCTTGGACTAGCGGGAGCTACGAGCAGTACTTC. Translating it yields CSAWTSGSYEQYF.

This clonotype appeared many times. This rearrangement joins TRBV3-1 to TRBJ2-1; D possibly corresponds to TRBD1 (6 bases). The germline V gene has CDR1 LGHDT and CDR2 YNNKEL (reference sequence). With 1 base removed from V and 5 bases from J, the gap between germline ends came to 12 bases. The CDR3 covers 15 residues. DNA of the CDR3: TGTGCCAGCAGCCAAGGATGGGGGCCTCACAATGAGCAGTTCTTC. Residues: CASSQGWGPHNEQFF.

This clonotype was recorded at least ten times. This sequence joins TRBV28 and TRBJ1-1; 10 positions match TRBD1. From germline, CDR1 is MDHEN and CDR2 SYDVKM. This CDR3 comprises 16 residues. V lost 6 bases and J lost 1; bases outside the gene matches: 8. The CDR3 reads CASSDFRDRGNTEAFF. DNA of the CDR3: TGTGCCAGCAGCGACTTCCGGGACAGGGGGAACACTGAAGCTTTCTTT.

V is TRBV3-1 and J is TRBJ2-7, with TRBD2 matching 10 bases. CDR3 length: 15 amino acids. Trimming at V came to 6 bases and at J to 5 bases, leaving 10 bases not matched to a gene. The germline V gene has CDR1 LGHDT and CDR2 YNNKEL (reference sequence). This chain's CDR3 is CASRPTGTSVHEQYF. The CDR3 DNA reads as TGTGCCAGCAGACCGACCGGGACTAGCGTTCACGAGCAGTACTTC.

This chain joins TRBV5-1 and TRBJ2-7; the D gene is possibly TRBD2 (5 bases). Germline loops: CDR1 SGHRS, CDR2 YFSETQ. The CDR3 has 14 residues. The ends were cut back, 0 bases at V and 5 bases at J, with 12 bases in the middle. The CDR3, as DNA: TGCGCCAGCAGCTTGGGCCTCACTAGGCACGAGCAGTACTTC. Translation: CASSLGLTRHEQYF.

This clonotype appeared many times. V and J are TRBV7-8 and TRBJ2-3; D remains ambiguous. This CDR3 comprises 13 residues. Per the germline V gene, CDR1 is SGHVS and CDR2 is FQNEAQ. Trimming pared 3 bases from V and 2 bases from J, leaving 6 bases between. The chain's CDR3 is CASSFQLTDTQYF. CDR3 coding DNA: TGTGCCAGCAGCTTCCAGCTCACAGATACGCAGTATTTT.

The chain couples TRBV28 to TRBJ1-4; D is undetermined. The CDR3 extends over 13 amino acids. The germline gives CDR1 MDHEN, CDR2 SYDVKM. V lost 5 bases and J 5 bases, leaving 9 bases between the germline ends. CDR3 region: CASSPPLNEKLFF. In DNA, the CDR3 is TGTGCCAGCAGTCCGCCACTGAATGAAAAACTGTTTTTT.

The table lists this clonotype with a few counts. The rearrangement links TRBV7-2 to TRBJ1-4; D gene ambiguous. The CDR3 runs to 16 residues. Trimming took 5 bases from V and 3 from J, leaving 16 bases between them. Germline lookup yields CDR1 SGHTA and CDR2 FQGNSA. The CDR3 DNA reads TGTGCCAGCAGCCGAGCTCAGCCTGGGTCTAATGAAAAACTGTTTTTT. This gives the protein CASSRAQPGSNEKLFF.

This clonotype was seen more than once but under ten times. The chain uses TRBV20-1 and TRBJ2-1, with 14 bases that match TRBD2. The CDR3 has 15 residues. The germline V gene has CDR1 DFQATT and CDR2 SNEGSKA (reference sequence). J gave up 7 bases and V 0 bases, and 2 bases lay outside the gene matches. For the CDR3, the DNA is TGCAGTGCTAGAGATGGGACTAGCGGGAGTAATGAGCAGTTCTTC. Protein sequence: CSARDGTSGSNEQFF.

A few counts support this clonotype. This sequence joins TRBV15 and TRBJ1-2; the match to TRBD1 covers 12 bases. The CDR3 extends over 16 amino acids. Looked up from germline, CDR1 is LNHNV and CDR2 is YYDKDF (reference sequence). After removal of 1 base from V and 2 bases from J, the junction contained 2 bases not matched to a gene. CDR3 nucleotides: TGTGCCACCAGCAGAGCCGGGACAGGGGGCAACTATGGCTACACCTTC. It translates to CATSRAGTGGNYGYTF.

This clonotype has a handful of counts. This sequence joins TRBV27 and TRBJ1-5, with TRBD1 matching over 7 bases. Germline CDR1 reads MNHEY; CDR2 reads SMNVEV (reference sequence). After removal of 4 bases from V and 0 bases from J, the junction contained 3 bases not matched to a gene. The CDR3 is 15 amino acids. The CDR3 region has the DNA TGTGCCAGCAGTTGGGACAGACTTAGCAATCAGCCCCAGCATTTT. This codes for CASSWDRLSNQPQHF.

This clonotype was recorded many times. CDR3 sequence (DNA): TGTGCCAGCAGCCGGCTTCGGGAGCAGAAACCCTCCTACGAGCAGTACTTC. This sequence encodes CASSRLREQKPSYEQYF. The V gene is TRBV7-9, the J gene TRBJ2-7, with D possibly TRBD2 on 6 matching bases. Per germline, CDR1 SEHNR and CDR2 FQNEAQ (reference sequence). This CDR3 region has 17 residues. Trimming stripped 5 bases from V and 0 bases from J, with 20 bases between.

This clonotype was recorded at least ten times. The rearrangement uses TRBV11-2 and TRBJ2-1; 8 bases match TRBD2. J lost 6 bases, V lost 1 base, and 5 bases had no gene match. The length of the CDR3 is 15 residues. CDR1 and CDR2 (germline): SGHAT, FQNNGV. CDR3 residues: CASSLGPLAGNEQFF. Written as DNA, the CDR3 is TGTGCCAGCAGCTTAGGGCCCCTAGCGGGCAATGAGCAGTTCTTC.

This clonotype was counted only a few times. The chain combines TRBV3-1 with TRBJ2-7; perhaps TRBD2 as D (5 bases). The germline CDR1 and CDR2 sequences are LGHDT and YNNKEL (reference sequence). V gave up 0 bases and J gave up 5 bases, with 14 bases separating them. This CDR3 is built from 15 residues. CDR3 nucleotide sequence: TGTGCCAGCAGCCAAGATGCCGGGAACGGGAACGAGCAGTACTTC. Residues: CASSQDAGNGNEQYF.

This clonotype showed up many times. The chain uses TRBV4-3 and TRBJ1-2; 10 bases line up with TRBD1. The V segment lost 4 bases and the J segment 1 base; nucleotides outside the gene matches: 3. The CDR3 loop spans 15 amino acids. The germline CDR1 and CDR2 sequences are LGHNA and YSLEER. The CDR3 spells CASSPGTGVNYGYTF. Written as DNA, the CDR3 is TGCGCCAGCAGCCCCGGGACAGGGGTTAACTATGGCTACACCTTC.